A selection of T cell receptor beta chains follows, all from one sample in a study of blood T cell repertoires in COVID-19. TCRdb keeps only in-frame clones here, not all; method: immunoSEQ multiplex PCR. The data show fewer than 300,000 clones, around 90% seen once. Specimen: peripheral blood. The receptors were gathered from a woman aged 40-49 years who had recovered from COVID-19. CDR3s include the opening cysteine and the closing phenylalanine or tryptophan. D genes are given only for firm matches. Rows may omit the clone size; those that give it use once, few, many or a size class.

>TRBJ1-2|.|.|TRBV30
CAWTPPRGALYGYTF
TGTGCCTGGACTCCGCCGCGCGGGGCCCTCTATGGCTACACCTTC
>TRBJ1-5|.|.|TRBV19
CASSIRLHSNQPQHF
TGTGCCAGTAGTATTAGACTACATAGCAATCAGCCCCAGCATTTT
>TRBJ2-7|.|TRBD2|TRBV7-9
CASSFWRPGTSGSNEQYF
TGTGCCAGCAGCTTTTGGCGACCGGGGACTAGCGGGAGCAACGAGCAGTACTTC
>TRBJ2-5|once|TRBD2|TRBV9
CASSSGGARETQYF
TGTGCCAGCAGCTCCGGGGGGGCCAGGGAGACCCAGTACTTC
>TRBJ1-2|few|TRBD1|TRBV29-1
CSADRGYGYTF
TGCAGCGCTGACAGGGGCTATGGCTACACCTTC
>TRBJ2-2|few|TRBD2|TRBV30
CAWTPRTSGRPNTGGELFF
TGTGCCTGGACCCCGCGGACTAGCGGGAGGCCTAATACTGGCGGGGAGCTGTTTTTT
>TRBJ2-5|.|.|TRBV2
CASRGNSQETQYF
TGTGCCAGCAGAGGAAACAGCCAGGAGACCCAGTACTTC
>TRBJ2-1|.|TRBD2|TRBV10-3
CAISDLLSGRGEQFF
TGTGCCATCAGTGACCTACTTAGCGGGAGAGGTGAGCAGTTCTTC
>TRBJ1-1|.|.|TRBV11-3
CASSLVQGTEAFF
TGTGCCAGCAGCTTAGTCCAGGGGACTGAAGCTTTCTTT
>TRBJ1-5|.|.|TRBV4-3
CASSQDARASNQPQHF
TGCGCCAGCAGCCAAGATGCCCGAGCTAGCAATCAGCCCCAGCATTTT
>TRBJ1-5|once|.|TRBV6-6
CASSRGPGGGVGNQPQHF
TGTGCCAGCAGCCGAGGCCCCGGGGGTGGGGTCGGCAATCAGCCCCAGCATTTT
>TRBJ2-1|.|.|TRBV19
CASSIQTGMPYNEQFF
TGTGCCAGTAGCATACAAACAGGGATGCCCTACAATGAGCAGTTCTTC
>TRBJ2-3|.|.|TRBV24-1
CATSPGERSTDTQYF
TGTGCCACCTCCCCCGGGGAGAGAAGCACAGATACGCAGTATTTT
>TRBJ2-3|.|.|TRBV4-3
CASSQDPSAPFTQYF
TGCGCCAGCAGCCAAGATCCTAGCGCACCTTTTACGCAGTATTTT
>TRBJ2-1|.|.|TRBV7-2
CASSLVGGDNEQFF
TGTGCCAGCAGCTTAGTCGGAGGAGACAATGAGCAGTTCTTC
>TRBJ1-2|.|.|TRBV24-1
CATSDPPGANYGYTF
TGTGCCACCAGTGACCCGCCGGGGGCTAACTATGGCTACACCTTC
>TRBJ1-2|.|TRBD1|TRBV25-1
CASSVTTGSGYGYTF
TGTGCCAGCAGTGTAACGACAGGGTCGGGCTATGGCTACACCTTC
>TRBJ2-1|.|TRBD2|TRBV11-3
CASSPRLAGPTYNEQFF
TGTGCCAGCAGCCCGCGACTAGCGGGACCCACCTACAATGAGCAGTTCTTC
>TRBJ2-1|.|TRBD1|TRBV18
CASAPGGSGYNEQFF
TGTGCCAGCGCCCCAGGGGGCTCGGGATACAATGAGCAGTTCTTC
>TRBJ2-5|once|TRBD1|TRBV6-6
CASRRGQGPRETQYF
TGTGCCAGCAGGAGGGGACAGGGTCCGCGGGAGACCCAGTACTTC
>TRBJ1-5|.|.|TRBV21-1
CASSIKRTGETDSNQPQHF
TGTGCCAGCAGCATAAAACGGACAGGGGAGACTGATAGCAATCAGCCCCAGCATTTT
>TRBJ2-5|.|.|TRBV11-2
CASSRIRETQYF
TGTGCCAGCAGCCGAATTCGGGAGACCCAGTACTTC
>TRBJ1-6|.|.|TRBV19
CASSPPGDSPLHF
TGTGCCAGTAGTCCCCCAGGGGATTCACCCCTCCACTTT
>TRBJ1-5|many|.|TRBV19
CASSIGGGLKQPQHF
TGTGCCAGTAGTATAGGGGGGGGCCTGAAGCAGCCCCAGCATTTT
>TRBJ1-5|few|TRBD1|TRBV4-1
CASSHPSGQGLQPQHF
TGCGCCAGCAGCCACCCCAGCGGACAGGGTCTACAGCCCCAGCATTTT
>TRBJ1-4|.|TRBD1|TRBV7-9
CASSNRGGEKLFF
TGTGCCAGCAGCAACAGGGGAGGCGAAAAACTGTTTTTT
>TRBJ2-3|.|.|TRBV15
CATSSRQGTDTQYF
TGTGCCACCAGCAGCCGACAGGGCACAGATACGCAGTATTTT
>TRBJ2-2|few|TRBD2|TRBV4-3
CASSRIAGGPGTGELFF
TGCGCCAGCAGCCGCATAGCGGGAGGGCCGGGGACCGGGGAGCTGTTTTTT
>TRBJ2-5|.|.|TRBV7-2
CASSPQGETQYF
TGTGCCAGCAGCCCCCAGGGGGAGACCCAGTACTTC
>TRBJ1-2|.|.|TRBV11-3
CASSFGTLSNYGYTF
TGTGCCAGCAGCTTTGGGACACTTTCTAACTATGGCTACACCTTC
>TRBJ2-4|.|.|TRBV9
CASSVVSGAKNIQYF
TGTGCCAGCAGCGTAGTTTCCGGGGCCAAAAACATTCAGTACTTC
>TRBJ2-7|.|.|TRBV29-1
CSADGGEQYF
TGCAGCGCCGACGGGGGCGAGCAGTACTTC
>TRBJ2-2|.|TRBD1|TRBV5-1
CASSLGQGATGELFF
TGCGCCAGCAGCCTGGGACAGGGGGCTACCGGGGAGCTGTTTTTT
>TRBJ2-3|.|.|TRBV15
CATSGGPTDTQYF
TGTGCCACCAGCGGCGGCCCCACAGATACGCAGTATTTT
>TRBJ2-3|.|.|TRBV24-1
CATSDFGQMSPPDTQYF
TGTGCCACCAGTGATTTTGGCCAGATGTCCCCCCCCGATACGCAGTATTTT
>TRBJ2-1|.|.|TRBV3-1/TRBV3-2
CASSRGGGSNEQFF
TGTGCCAGCAGCCGCGGGGGCGGGAGCAATGAGCAGTTCTTC
>TRBJ1-2|once|.|TRBV2
CASSEGAGHGYTF
TGTGCCAGCAGTGAAGGGGCAGGCCATGGCTACACCTTC
>TRBJ2-3|.|TRBD2|TRBV19
CASSIVGTSVPDTQYF
TGTGCCAGTAGTATAGTGGGGACTAGCGTGCCAGATACGCAGTATTTT
>TRBJ2-3|.|TRBD2|TRBV7-8
CASSLASMAPGLAGTDTQYF
TGTGCCAGCAGCTTAGCGTCCATGGCCCCAGGACTAGCGGGCACAGATACGCAGTATTTT
>TRBJ1-4|.|.|TRBV19
CASSGGLLSELFF
TGTGCCAGTAGTGGGGGGTTGTTGTCGGAACTGTTTTTT
>TRBJ2-7|.|.|TRBV15
CATSRAGPAYEQYF
TGTGCCACCAGCAGAGCAGGGCCAGCCTACGAGCAGTACTTC
>TRBJ2-3|.|TRBD2|TRBV5-4
CASSLGGGRGTDTQYF
TGTGCCAGCAGCTTGGGGGGGGGAAGGGGCACAGATACGCAGTATTTT
>TRBJ2-5|.|TRBD2|TRBV6-5
CASSYPRGGRETQYF
TGTGCCAGCAGTTACCCCCGCGGCGGGAGAGAGACCCAGTACTTC
>TRBJ1-3|.|.|TRBV2
CASSEVGHTGNTIYF
TGTGCCAGCAGTGAAGTCGGCCACACGGGGAACACCATATATTTT
>TRBJ1-2|.|.|TRBV6-5
CASSPQGQGYGYTF
TGTGCCAGCAGCCCCCAGGGGCAGGGCTATGGCTACACCTTC
>TRBJ1-1|.|.|TRBV6-5
CASSPPGGLGTEAFF
TGTGCCAGCAGCCCCCCCGGGGGGCTTGGCACTGAAGCTTTCTTT
>TRBJ2-3|once|TRBD2|TRBV30
CAWSPGLADHTDTQYF
TGTGCCTGGAGCCCGGGACTAGCGGACCACACAGATACGCAGTATTTT
>TRBJ1-1|few|.|TRBV4-3
CASSPTEQGEAFF
TGCGCCAGCAGCCCCACAGAACAGGGTGAAGCTTTCTTT
>TRBJ1-2|once|.|TRBV6-5
CASGLSPNYGYTF
TGTGCCAGCGGACTCTCCCCTAACTATGGCTACACCTTC
>TRBJ1-5|few|.|TRBV14
CASSQGGSLADQPQHF
TGTGCCAGCAGCCAAGGCGGCAGCTTAGCCGATCAGCCCCAGCATTTT
>TRBJ1-2|once|TRBD1|TRBV7-8
CASSLGGQGDGYTF
TGTGCCAGCAGCTTAGGAGGACAGGGGGATGGCTACACCTTC
>TRBJ2-7|.|TRBD2|TRBV9
CASSAGLADSYEQYF
TGTGCCAGCAGCGCGGGACTAGCGGACTCCTACGAGCAGTACTTC
>TRBJ2-1|.|TRBD2|TRBV28
CASSAGASGNNEQFF
TGTGCCAGCAGTGCCGGGGCTAGCGGGAATAATGAGCAGTTCTTC
>TRBJ2-7|.|TRBD2|TRBV6-5
CATRLAGVDEQYF
TGTGCCACCCGACTAGCGGGAGTGGATGAGCAGTACTTC
>TRBJ1-2|.|.|TRBV25-1
CASSEGTYAGFGYTF
TGTGCCAGCAGTGAGGGGACGTACGCGGGGTTTGGCTACACCTTC
>TRBJ2-4|once|.|TRBV30
CAWSVPPVIIQYF
TGTGCCTGGAGTGTACCCCCGGTAATAATTCAGTACTTC
>TRBJ2-5|.|TRBD2|TRBV20-1
CSASWASGGETQYF
TGCAGTGCTAGTTGGGCTAGCGGAGGAGAGACCCAGTACTTC
>TRBJ2-3|many|TRBD2|TRBV7-8
CASSRGRAGPDTQYF
TGTGCCAGCAGCCGCGGGAGAGCGGGGCCAGATACGCAGTATTTT
>TRBJ1-5|.|.|TRBV27
CASTPRGSGLWRLQPQHF
TGTGCCAGCACCCCCCGGGGGTCGGGGCTTTGGCGACTTCAGCCCCAGCATTTT